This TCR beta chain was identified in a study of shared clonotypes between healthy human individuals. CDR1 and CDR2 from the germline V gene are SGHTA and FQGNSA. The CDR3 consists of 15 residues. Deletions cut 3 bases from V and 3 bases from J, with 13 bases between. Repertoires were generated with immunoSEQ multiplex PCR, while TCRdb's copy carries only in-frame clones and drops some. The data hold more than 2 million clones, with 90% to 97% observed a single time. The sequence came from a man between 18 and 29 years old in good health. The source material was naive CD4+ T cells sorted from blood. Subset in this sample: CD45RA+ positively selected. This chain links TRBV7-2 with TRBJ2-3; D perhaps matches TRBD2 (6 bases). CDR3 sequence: CASSFYILATDTQYF. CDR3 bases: TGTGCCAGCAGCTTTTACATACTAGCAACAGATACGCAGTATTTT.